This passage covers 24 T cell receptor beta chains from one sample sequenced in a study of cytomegalovirus exposure and HLA in healthy donors. Clones were sequenced by immunoSEQ multiplex PCR, and TCRdb holds only the in-frame ones, with some missing. The table includes around 220,000 clones, just over 85% detected once. Sample: PBMCs. These receptors all stem from a woman aged 18-35 years in good health and CMV-seronegative.

This chain connects TRBV19 to TRBJ2-1, with a possible D match to TRBD1 (6 bases). This CDR3 comprises 16 residues. Germline-derived CDR1 and CDR2 are LNHDA and SQIVND (reference sequence). The V gene lost 7 bases and the J gene lost 3 bases, with 19 bases spanning the gap. The CDR3 sequence is CASTTSQGHIYNEQFF. CDR3 nucleotide sequence: TGTGCCAGTACCACGAGCCAGGGACATATCTACAATGAGCAGTTCTTC.

The chain is built from TRBV2 and TRBJ2-7; 7 bases fit TRBD2. V gave up 1 base and J gave up 0 bases; unmatched junction bases: 3. This CDR3 is built from 15 residues. CDR1 and CDR2 from the germline V gene are SNHLY and FYNNEI. CDR3 coding DNA: TGTGCCAGCAGTGAAGTCGGGAGGATCTCCTACGAGCAGTACTTC. Translated: CASSEVGRISYEQYF.

V is TRBV27 and J is TRBJ2-1, with 9 bases that match TRBD2. The V gene end was trimmed by 2 bases and the J gene end by 5 bases; junction bases not matched to a gene: 4. Looked up from germline, CDR1 is MNHEY and CDR2 is SMNVEV (reference sequence). This CDR3 is built from 15 residues. CDR3 protein: CASSLLAGPNNEQFF. The CDR3 DNA reads as TGTGCCAGCAGTTTACTAGCGGGGCCGAACAATGAGCAGTTCTTC.

This chain joins TRBV2 and TRBJ2-1; 8 positions match TRBD2. This CDR3 region has 17 residues. V lost 8 bases and J lost 0; bases outside the gene matches: 12. Germline assignment: CDR1 SNHLY and CDR2 FYNNEI. The CDR3 sequence is CASQRITSGSSYNEQFF. As DNA, the CDR3 is TGTGCCAGCCAAAGGATTACTAGCGGCAGCTCCTACAATGAGCAGTTCTTC.

This clone occurred once. The chain recombines TRBV11-2 with TRBJ2-7; TRBD1 matches at 9 bases. V shed 0 bases and J 3 bases; nucleotides not matched to a gene: 3. Per germline, CDR1 SGHAT and CDR2 FQNNGV. This CDR3 is built from 15 residues. The CDR3 is CASSLEYRGRYEQYF. CDR3 sequence (DNA): TGTGCCAGCAGCTTAGAATACAGGGGGCGCTACGAGCAGTACTTC.

The chain couples TRBV25-1 to TRBJ2-1; 8 nucleotides align to TRBD2. J lost 0 bases, V lost 5 bases, and 3 bases had no gene match. CDR1 and CDR2 from the germline V gene are MGHDK and SYGVNS. The CDR3 runs to 15 residues. The CDR3: CASSTSGSSYNEQFF. CDR3 bases: TGTGCCAGCAGTACTAGCGGCAGCTCCTACAATGAGCAGTTCTTC.

The chain recombines TRBV7-2 with TRBJ2-7; 7 nucleotides agree with TRBD2. With 1 base clipped from V and 4 bases from J, the junction kept 10 bases outside the gene matches. The length of the CDR3 is 16 residues. Germline-derived CDR1 and CDR2 are SGHTA and FQGNSA. The CDR3 loop is CASSLVAGRGLYEQYF. In DNA, the CDR3 is TGTGCCAGCAGCTTAGTTGCTGGGAGGGGTTTATACGAGCAGTACTTC.

This sequence joins TRBV19 and TRBJ2-3; 7 bases fit TRBD1. The CDR3 length is 16 residues. Germline V lookup: CDR1 LNHDA, CDR2 SQIVND (reference sequence). V trimming: 3 bases; J trimming: 3 bases; junction bases outside the gene matches: 9. This chain's CDR3 is CASSIGRGRGTDTQYF. The CDR3 region has the DNA TGTGCCAGTAGTATTGGTAGGGGGCGTGGGACAGATACGCAGTATTTT. The variable domain in full, completed from reference TRBV19 and TRBJ2-3, reads DGGITQSPKYLFRKEGQNVTLSCEQNLNHDAMYWYRQDPGQGLRLIYYSQIVNDFQKGDIAEGYSVSREKKESFPLTVTSAQKNPTAFYLCASSIGRGRGTDTQYFGPGTRLTVL.

The V and J genes are TRBV30 and TRBJ2-1; D is ambiguous. The CDR3 covers 16 residues. The V gene lost 8 bases and the J gene lost 0 bases, with 20 bases spanning the gap. The germline V gene encodes CDR1 GTSNPN and CDR2 SVGIG (reference sequence). CDR3 residues: CAGTSRSVDSYNEQFF. The CDR3 DNA is TGTGCCGGAACATCGAGGAGCGTAGACTCCTACAATGAGCAGTTCTTC.

This clone has only a few counts. The V and J genes are TRBV7-8 and TRBJ2-6; D might be TRBD2 (5 bases). The germline gives CDR1 SGHVS, CDR2 FQNEAQ. The V end lost 1 base, the J end lost 0 bases, and 13 bases lay between the germline ends. The CDR3 loop spans 18 amino acids. The CDR3 region is CASSLGREPTSGANVLTF. CDR3 in DNA: TGTGCCAGCAGCTTAGGACGGGAACCCACCTCTGGGGCCAACGTCCTGACTTTC.

Remarks on this clone: One junction end disagrees with the germline gene, perhaps due to a read error. J is TRBJ2-7 and V is TRBV28; possibly TRBD2 for D (5 bases). CDR3 length equals 12 residues. Looked up from germline, CDR1 is MDHEN and CDR2 is SYDVKM. The CDR3 is CASSLTDYERYF. The DNA for the CDR3 is TGTGCCAGCAGTTTAACCGACTACGAGCGGTACTTC. The full variable domain, completed using reference TRBV28 and TRBJ2-7, is DVKVTQSSRYLVKRTGEKVFLECVQDMDHENMFWYRQDPGLGLRLIYFSYDVKMKEKGDIPEGYSVSREKKERFSLILESASTNQTSMYLCASSLTDYERYFGPGTRLTVT.

The rearrangement links TRBV7-6 to TRBJ1-1, with 7 bases matching TRBD1. Germline CDR1 and CDR2: SGHVS and FNYEAQ. CDR3 size: 12 residues. V shed 6 bases, J shed 7 bases, and the junction held 5 bases outside the gene matches. The chain's CDR3 is CASRNQGDEAFF. In nucleotides, the CDR3 is TGTGCCAGCAGGAATCAGGGGGATGAAGCTTTCTTT.

The chain carries TRBV5-1 and TRBJ2-2, with 7 bases that match TRBD1. Germline CDR1 is SGHRS and CDR2 is YFSETQ. V shed 2 bases and J 3 bases; nucleotides not matched to a gene: 1. CDR3 length: 14 residues. This chain's CDR3 is CASSFTGDTGELFF. The DNA for the CDR3 is TGCGCCAGCAGCTTCACAGGGGACACCGGGGAGCTGTTTTTT.

The chain has TRBV7-9 and TRBJ2-7; the match to TRBD2 covers 10 bases. V shed 5 bases, J shed 2 bases, and the junction held 9 bases outside the gene matches. Germline values: CDR1 SEHNR, CDR2 FQNEAQ (reference sequence). The CDR3 spans 16 residues. The CDR3 coding sequence is TGTGCCAGCAGCGCGGATCCTAGCGGGAGTCCCTACGAGCAGTACTTC. This codes for CASSADPSGSPYEQYF.

The chain couples TRBV18 to TRBJ2-1; 14 bases fit TRBD2. Germline trimming cut 5 bases from V and 9 bases from J; bases unmatched to any gene: 6. The CDR3 contains 15 residues. Germline values: CDR1 KGHSH, CDR2 LQKENI. DNA of the CDR3: TGTGCCAGCTCATCGGGACTAGCGGGAGATCGTGAGCAGTTCTTC. This translates into CASSSGLAGDREQFF. Full variable domain (remainder filled in from reference TRBV18 and TRBJ2-1): NAGVMQNPRHLVRRRGQEARLRCSPMKGHSHVYWYRQLPEEGLKFMVYLQKENIIDESGMPKERFSAEFPKEGPSILRIQQVVRGDSAAYFCASSSGLAGDREQFFGPGTRLTVL.

This chain uses TRBV5-1 with TRBJ1-1; possible D gene TRBD1, 5 bases. Germline V gene lookup returns CDR1 SGHRS and CDR2 YFSETQ. This CDR3 spans 13 amino acids. Trimming stripped 0 bases from V and 4 bases from J, with 7 bases between. CDR3 in DNA: TGCGCCAGCAGCTTGGTTAGGGGCACTGAAGCTTTCTTT. Its translation: CASSLVRGTEAFF.

This clone was observed a handful of times. The chain employs TRBV28 and TRBJ2-7; D not certain. Germline V lookup: CDR1 MDHEN, CDR2 SYDVKM. V lost 1 base and J 2 bases, leaving 6 bases between the germline ends. The CDR3 covers 13 residues. In DNA, the CDR3 is TGTGCCAGCAGTTTATTTACAGCCTACGAGCAGTACTTC. Protein product: CASSLFTAYEQYF.

The chain links TRBV6-1 to TRBJ1-1; D uncertain. Looked up from germline, CDR1 is MNHNS and CDR2 is SASEGT. Trimming took 5 bases from V and 8 from J, leaving 9 bases between them. The CDR3 runs 11 residues. The CDR3 nucleotides read TGTGCCAGCAGTTACCCAGAAGAAGCTTTCTTT. It codes for CASSYPEEAFF.

The V and J genes are TRBV5-1 and TRBJ2-7; 10 bases fit TRBD2. Germline CDR1 is SGHRS and CDR2 is YFSETQ. CDR3 length: 15 amino acids. Unmatched junction bases numbered 8, after V lost 4 bases and J lost 4 bases. The CDR3 nucleotides are TGCGCCAGCAGCGAAGGTAGCGGGAGGATTTACGAGCAGTACTTC. It translates to CASSEGSGRIYEQYF.

The rearrangement joins TRBV4-1 to TRBJ1-4; TRBD1 aligns across 10 bases. The CDR3 has 16 residues. Germline values: CDR1 MGHRA, CDR2 YSYEKL. After removal of 4 bases from V and 7 bases from J, the junction contained 9 bases not matched to a gene. CDR3 loop: CASSLVRTGGFEKLFF. The CDR3 coding sequence is TGCGCCAGCAGCCTCGTTCGGACAGGGGGTTTTGAAAAACTGTTTTTT.

The CDR3 DNA follows: TGTGCCATCAGTGCCAGCGAAGAGTGGGACAGGGGGTCGTGTGAGCAGTACTTC. This encodes CAISASEEWDRGSCEQYF. The V gene is TRBV10-3, the J gene TRBJ2-7; 11 nucleotides align to TRBD1. J was trimmed by 7 bases and V by 4 bases; bases with no gene match: 18. This CDR3 contains 18 residues. Germline CDR1 reads ENHRY; CDR2 reads SYGVKD.

The chain uses TRBV27 and TRBJ1-1; tentatively, D is TRBD1 (6 bases). CDR1 and CDR2 (germline): MNHEY, SMNVEV (reference sequence). The CDR3 is 13 amino acids. The V and J ends lost 5 bases and 4 bases respectively, with 11 bases between them. As DNA, the CDR3 is TGTGCCAGCAGTCTACAGGGCGTCACTGAAGCTTTCTTT. It yields the protein CASSLQGVTEAFF.

V and J are TRBV29-1 and TRBJ2-3; D is unresolved. The V gene lost 7 bases and the J gene lost 4 bases, with 12 bases spanning the gap. CDR3 length: 12 amino acids. Per germline, CDR1 SQVTM and CDR2 ANQGSEA. The CDR3 reads CSEVVRADTQYF. DNA for the CDR3: TGCAGCGAGGTCGTACGGGCAGATACGCAGTATTTT.

The chain is built from TRBV27 and TRBJ1-1; D is perhaps TRBD1 (5 bases). V was pared by 6 bases and J by 1 base, with 21 bases between. The CDR3 spans 17 residues. The germline V gene has CDR1 MNHEY and CDR2 SMNVEV (reference sequence). This chain's CDR3 is CASSLGASDGWNTEAFF. CDR3 DNA sequence: TGTGCCAGCAGCTTAGGGGCTTCGGACGGATGGAACACTGAAGCTTTCTTT.